The 10 T cell receptor beta chains below were found in one sample sequenced in a study of blood T cell repertoires in COVID-19. Libraries were prepared by immunoSEQ multiplex PCR; TCRdb keeps only in-frame clonotypes and omits some of them. The profile shows about 230,000 clones, roughly 88% of them singletons. The sequenced sample was peripheral blood. All receptors come from a man between 40 and 49 years old with acute or convalescent COVID-19.

This clone was seen a handful of times. The chain employs TRBV9 and TRBJ2-7; TRBD2 matches 8 bases. The CDR3 is 14 residues long. Per the germline V gene, CDR1 is SGDLS and CDR2 is YYNGEE. The V segment lost 4 bases and the J segment 4 bases; nucleotides outside the gene matches: 7. The CDR3 DNA reads as TGTGCCAGCAGCACAACTAGCGGTACTTACGAGCAGTACTTC. Its translation: CASSTTSGTYEQYF.

This chain connects TRBV4-3 to TRBJ2-3; 7 bases map to TRBD2. Germline V CDR1 and CDR2: LGHNA, YSLEER. This CDR3 has 16 residues. Trimming removed 1 base from V and 6 bases from J; junction bases left unmatched: 10. The CDR3 DNA reads TGCGCCAGCAGCCAAGCCTTGACTAGCTCATGGGATACGCAGTATTTT. It encodes CASSQALTSSWDTQYF.

This clone was detected once. This rearrangement joins TRBV6-2 or TRBV6-3 to TRBJ1-2, with 11 positions matching TRBD1. The CDR3 extends over 13 amino acids. Trimming removed 0 bases from V and 13 bases from J; junction bases left unmatched: 4. Germline CDR1 and CDR2: MNHEY and SVGEGT. CDR3 DNA: TGTGCCAGCAGTTACTCGGACAGGGGGCGTCTCACCTTC. Protein: CASSYSDRGRLTF.

Here the CDR3 reads CASSLNGHPTDEQFF. In nucleotides, the CDR3 is TGTGCCAGCAGCTTAAACGGACACCCAACCGATGAGCAGTTCTTC. The chain is built from TRBV7-7 and TRBJ2-1; weak D call: TRBD1 (5 bases). Per the germline V gene, CDR1 is SSHAT and CDR2 is FNYEAQ (reference sequence). V was trimmed by 2 bases and J by 8 bases, leaving 16 bases between them. The length of the CDR3 is 15 residues.

The V gene is TRBV5-1, the J gene TRBJ2-1; 12 nucleotides align to TRBD2. Per the germline V gene, CDR1 is SGHRS and CDR2 is YFSETQ. With V trimmed by 4 bases and J by 8 bases, 7 bases remained unmatched. The CDR3 has 15 residues. CDR3 bases: TGCGCCAGCAGCAGAAGACTAGCGGGAGCCCATGAGCAGTTCTTC. Translating gives CASSRRLAGAHEQFF.

J is TRBJ1-4 and V is TRBV19; 8 bases match TRBD1. V lost 0 bases and J lost 0; bases outside the gene matches: 9. The germline V gene encodes CDR1 LNHDA and CDR2 SQIVND (reference sequence). There are 19 residues in the CDR3. CDR3 DNA sequence: TGTGCCAGTAGTATAGATAGCGACAGGGGACCTACAACTAATGAAAAACTGTTTTTT. Translating it yields CASSIDSDRGPTTNEKLFF.

The chain has TRBV11-2 and TRBJ2-7; D is unclear. This CDR3 comprises 13 residues. Trimming pared 4 bases from V and 4 bases from J, leaving 11 bases between. The germline V gene encodes CDR1 SGHAT and CDR2 FQNNGV. The CDR3 sequence is CASSSDPGYEQYF. DNA of the CDR3: TGTGCCAGCAGCTCGGATCCCGGGTACGAGCAGTACTTC. Looking up the rest from reference TRBV11-2 and TRBJ2-7 gives the full variable domain: EAGVAQSPRYKIIEKRQSVAFWCNPISGHATLYWYQQILGQGPKLLIQFQNNGVVDDSQLPKDRFSAERLKGVDSTLKIQPAKLEDSAVYLCASSSDPGYEQYFGPGTRLTVT.

The chain uses TRBV12-3 or TRBV12-4 and TRBJ1-2; D not resolved. With 5 bases removed from V and 12 bases from J, the gap between germline ends came to 16 bases. This CDR3 has 12 amino acids. The CDR3 DNA is TGTGCCAGCAGTGAACTAGGCCAGCAGCACACCTTC. This encodes CASSELGQQHTF.

This chain uses TRBV5-1 with TRBJ1-1, with a weak D call TRBD1 (5 bases). This CDR3 comprises 14 residues. The germline gives CDR1 SGHRS, CDR2 YFSETQ. Trimming left V 4 bases short and J 3 bases short, with 13 bases between. Written as DNA, the CDR3 is TGCGCCAGCAGCCTTACAGGAGACCACACTGAAGCTTTCTTT. Protein sequence: CASSLTGDHTEAFF.

V and J are TRBV19 and TRBJ2-3; 9 bases are a match to TRBD2. This CDR3 contains 15 residues. V shed 5 bases, J shed 7 bases, and the junction held 10 bases outside the gene matches. The germline V gene encodes CDR1 LNHDA and CDR2 SQIVND (reference sequence). The CDR3 sequence: CASSPRLAVENTQYF. In DNA, the CDR3 is TGTGCCAGTAGTCCTAGACTAGCGGTCGAGAATACGCAGTATTTT.